This T cell receptor (beta chain) was observed in a study of CD8 T cells in ankylosing spondylitis. Study-wide findings and caveats: Disease-associated clones were CD8+ and fairly uncommon in peripheral blood. Seemingly characteristic of ankylosing spondylitis blood was a TCR beta motif consisting of 7 or 8 highly homologous variants.

MiXCR, applied by TCRdb to the 5' RACE reads, yields one record per CDR3 protein. The repertoire consists of approximately 30,000 distinct CDR3 sequences, with 5.5% to 8% occurring once and the leading ten covering roughly a tenth. The CDR3 totals 15 residues. Unmatched junction bases numbered 6, after V lost 3 bases and J lost 5 bases. Germline assignment: CDR1 SGDLS and CDR2 YYNGEE. This clonotype came up many times. What it binds is not known. V usage is TRBV9 and J usage is TRBJ1-1; 11 nucleotides match TRBD1. This sequence originates from a male donor with ankylosing spondylitis or in good health (not recorded which). Sequencing input: blood, either unsorted or a sorted T cell fraction (not recorded which). The CDR3: CASSGGTGGRTEAFF. The CDR3 DNA sequence: TGTGCCAGCAGCGGAGGGACAGGGGGGCGAACTGAAGCTTTCTTT.